This passage covers 21 T cell receptor beta chains from one sample sequenced in a study of tumor-infiltrating lymphocytes in primary liver carcinoma. Co-extraction of RNA and DNA was performed on about 20-32 mg of unsorted bulk tissue. The authors made TCR beta cDNA from around 500 ng total RNA with a constant-region primer. Three-round nested multiplex PCR performed with slightly modified ARM-PCR produced the TCR beta libraries. Researchers ran the first two PCR rounds for ten to eleven cycles each with TRBV1-TRBV30 forward primers and a C-beta reverse primer. MiXCR was run by TCRdb on the multiplex PCR reads, yielding one entry per CDR3 protein. Of fewer than 85,000 distinct CDR3 sequences in the sample, approximately 62% were seen once. Sequenced: tumor-adjacent normal liver tissue. The source of these receptors is a man between 35 and 55 years old with primary liver carcinoma and hepatitis B virus infection.

With respect to this clonotype: The junction departs from the called germline gene at one end, perhaps through a read error. This sequence joins TRBV4-1 and TRBJ2-3, with D perhaps being TRBD1 or TRBD2 (6 bases each). Germline CDR1 MGHRA, CDR2 YSYEKL. CDR3 size: 15 residues. This chain's CDR3 is CASIQNRLGGDTQYF. CDR3 nucleotides: TGCGCCAGCATCCAAAATCGGCTAGGGGGGGATACGCAGTATTTT.

This clonotype showed up just a few times. The V gene is TRBV11-2, the J gene TRBJ2-1, with D possibly matching TRBD2 (6 bases). The CDR3 sequence is 16 residues long. The germline gives CDR1 SGHAT, CDR2 FQNNGV. Trimming removed 9 bases at V and 3 bases at J, with 21 bases between. CDR3 sequence: CASSLGVGGYYNEQFF. CDR3 coding DNA: TGTGCCAGTAGCCTAGGTGTGGGGGGATACTACAATGAGCAGTTCTTC.

V gene TRBV28 combines with J gene TRBJ2-3, with 7 bases fitting TRBD1. The germline V gene has CDR1 MDHEN and CDR2 SYDVKM. This CDR3 has 14 residues. Trimming removed 2 bases from V and 2 bases from J; junction bases left unmatched: 1. CDR3 bases: TGTGCCAGCAGTTTAGGACAGGCCACAGATACGCAGTATTTT. Its translation is CASSLGQATDTQYF.

This chain connects TRBV24-1 to TRBJ2-2; a weak D match, TRBD1 (6 bases). V was cut by 3 bases and J by 4 bases, with 14 bases left in between. The CDR3 runs 16 residues. Per germline, CDR1 KGHDR and CDR2 SFDVKD. The CDR3 coding sequence is TGTGCCACCAGTGATCCGGGACCAGGGGCCACCGGGGAGCTGTTTTTT. Amino acid sequence: CATSDPGPGATGELFF.

Regarding this clonotype: Sequence at one end of the junction differs from germline and may be a read error. The chain is built from TRBV28 and TRBJ2-7; 7 bases agree with TRBD1. Germline V gene sequence: CDR1 MDHEN, CDR2 SYDVKM. There are 13 residues in the CDR3. The DNA of the CDR3 is TGTGCCAGCACACGGGGCAGGGGGTACGAGCGGTACTTC. Its translation: CASTRGRGYERYF.

This clonotype was counted many times. The chain uses TRBV6-6 and TRBJ2-3; D call uncertain. With 4 bases removed from V and 6 bases from J, the gap between germline ends came to 11 bases. Germline CDR1 and CDR2: MNHNY and SVGAGI (reference sequence). CDR3 length equals 13 residues. Here the CDR3 reads CASSFSLWDTQYF. CDR3 in DNA: TGTGCCAGCAGTTTCTCGCTTTGGGATACGCAGTATTTT.

About this clonotype itself: The CDR3 does not end in the conserved phenylalanine or tryptophan, so this is likely a read error. The chain couples TRBV28 to TRBJ2-2, with 12 bases fitting TRBD2. The CDR3 extends over 15 amino acids. Germline V gene sequence: CDR1 MDHEN, CDR2 SYDVKM. The CDR3 here is CVSSRLAGAAGELFY. For the CDR3, the DNA is TGTGTCAGCAGTAGACTAGCGGGAGCAGCCGGGGAGCTGTTTTAT.

To note about this clonotype: Relative to the germline gene, one junction end is altered; a read error may explain this. The rearrangement joins TRBV5-1 to TRBJ2-3, with D perhaps matching TRBD2 (6 bases). This CDR3 contains 15 residues. Germline-derived CDR1 and CDR2 are SGHRS and YFSETQ. CDR3 coding DNA: TGCGCCAGCAGCTTGGGGGGACTCACCACAGACACGCAGTATTTT. Translating gives CASSLGGLTTDTQYF.

About this clonotype: A much larger clone lies a single base off, so this may be a read error. V gene TRBV5-1 combines with J gene TRBJ2-3, with D perhaps matching TRBD1 or TRBD2 (5 bases each). Germline CDR1 SGHRS, CDR2 YFSETQ. There are 16 residues in the CDR3. The CDR3 protein is CASSLDAARGTDAQYF. As DNA, the CDR3 is TGCGCCAGCAGCTTGGACGCAGCTCGGGGCACAGATGCGCAGTATTTT.

This clonotype was observed a handful of times. The V gene is TRBV11-2, the J gene TRBJ2-1; the match to TRBD2 covers 9 bases. CDR3 length: 15 residues. Looked up from germline, CDR1 is SGHAT and CDR2 is FQNNGV. The CDR3 reads CVSSPGTSNYNEQFF. The CDR3 nucleotides read TGTGTCAGTAGCCCTGGGACTAGCAACTACAATGAGCAGTTCTTC.

In the case of this clonotype: A junction boundary mismatches the germline segment, possibly from a read error. The chain uses TRBV6-5 and TRBJ2-1, with a tentative D call TRBD1 (6 bases). Germline lookup yields CDR1 MNHEY and CDR2 SVGAGI. This CDR3 is built from 16 residues. The DNA for the CDR3 is TGTGCCAGCTCATCTCTGTGCGGACAGCTATACAATGAACAGTTCTTC. This translates into CASSSLCGQLYNEQFF.

The chain's CDR3 is CASSLSQNFGYTF. The CDR3 DNA is TGTGCCAGCAGTCTATCCCAGAACTTCGGTTACACCTTC. The rearrangement joins TRBV28 to TRBJ1-2; D is undetermined. This CDR3 has 13 residues. Trimming left V 5 bases short and J 11 bases short, with 18 bases between. The germline CDR1 and CDR2 sequences are MDHEN and SYDVKM.

On this clonotype: A read error may produce the germline difference seen at one junction end. V usage is TRBV12-3 or TRBV12-4 and J usage is TRBJ2-7; D possibly corresponds to TRBD2 (5 bases). The CDR3 spans 15 residues. The CDR3 protein is CASSLKRGGSYKQYF. The CDR3 DNA reads as TGTGCCAGCAGTTTAAAACGGGGTGGCTCCTACAAGCAGTACTTC.

Turning to this clonotype: At one of its ends the junction is not consistent with the germline gene, which may arise from a read error. The V and J genes are TRBV6-5 and TRBJ2-6; 7 bases match TRBD1. The V gene's germline CDR1 is MNHEY and CDR2 SVGAGI. This CDR3 comprises 15 residues. The CDR3 loop reads CVSSRDRAGANVLTF. The CDR3, as DNA: TGTGTCAGCAGCCGCGACAGGGCTGGGGCCAACGTCCTAACTTTC.

In regard to this clonotype: A much larger clonotype is one base distant, so this may be a read error. The chain combines TRBV6-1 with TRBJ2-2; D might be TRBD1 (6 bases). Germline V gives CDR1 MNHNS, CDR2 SASEGT. V was shortened by 1 base and J by 0 bases, with 15 bases between the two germline ends. The CDR3 runs to 18 residues. This chain's CDR3 is CASSEVLLGGANTGELFF. The CDR3, as DNA: TGTGCCAGCAGTGAAGTGCTTCTAGGGGGAGCGAACACCGGGGAGCTGTTTTTT.

This clonotype came up once. A read error is likely, as this CDR3 ends without the conserved phenylalanine or tryptophan. The rearrangement links TRBV4-2 to TRBJ2-7, with 9 nucleotides matching TRBD2. CDR3 length: 16 amino acids. CDR1 is LGHNA and CDR2 is YNFKEQ in the germline V gene. The CDR3 DNA sequence: TGTGCCAGCAGCCAAGCGGCTAGCGGGGCTTCCTACGAACAGTACCTC. The encoded protein is CASSQAASGASYEQYL.

This clonotype has only one observation. This chain connects TRBV7-9 to TRBJ1-6; D remains unclear. The CDR3 spans 16 residues. Per germline, CDR1 SEHNR and CDR2 FQNEAQ (reference sequence). Trimming shortened V by 8 bases and J by 9 bases, and 23 bases separated the two germline ends. CDR3 amino acids: CASGSVTDQAGSPLHF. In DNA form, the CDR3 reads TGTGCCAGCGGCTCCGTGACGGACCAAGCGGGTTCACCCCTCCACTTT.

About this clonotype itself: A read error may be the cause here, since a much bigger clone is one base away. The rearrangement uses TRBV28 and TRBJ2-3, with D possibly matching TRBD2 (5 bases). Germline CDR1 and CDR2: MDHEN and SYDVKM. Between the trimmed V and J ends, which lost 4 bases and 7 bases, there was a span of 18 bases. The CDR3 extends over 15 amino acids. The CDR3 spells CASSSLVGRANTQYF. CDR3 coding DNA: TGTGCCAGCAGTTCGCTAGTGGGGAGAGCAAATACGCAGTATTTT.

There are many counts of this clonotype. The CDR3 reads CASTRDSGSGANVLTF. The CDR3 DNA is TGTGCCAGCACCAGGGACAGTGGCTCTGGGGCCAACGTCCTGACTTTC. The gene calls are TRBV6-2 or TRBV6-3 and TRBJ2-6, with TRBD1 matching 7 bases. Germline V gene sequence: CDR1 MNHEY, CDR2 SVGEGT. CDR3 length: 16 residues. V trimming: 7 bases; J trimming: 0 bases; junction bases outside the gene matches: 6.

This rearrangement joins TRBV4-1 to TRBJ2-7; 10 bases align to TRBD1. V lost 3 bases to trimming and J lost 3 bases; unmatched junction nucleotides: 17. Per germline, CDR1 MGHRA and CDR2 YSYEKL. There are 19 residues in the CDR3. CDR3: CASSHASSAGQGELYEQYF. The CDR3 coding sequence is TGCGCCAGCAGCCATGCCAGCAGCGCCGGACAGGGGGAACTCTACGAGCAGTACTTC.

The chain links TRBV6-6 to TRBJ2-2; either TRBD1 or TRBD2 may fit D (5 bases each). CDR3 length: 15 residues. Trimming pared 6 bases from V and 7 bases from J, leaving 18 bases between. CDR1 MNHNY and CDR2 SVGAGI come from the germline V gene (reference sequence). CDR3 in amino acids: CASSQEPGRFGELFF. The CDR3 DNA reads as TGTGCCAGCAGCCAAGAACCGGGACGCTTCGGGGAGCTGTTTTTT.